This TCR beta chain emerged from a study of chemoradiotherapy in HPV16-positive cancers. Study details: Candidate HPV-specific clones and shared TCR motifs came from a couple of HPV16-positive patients. Study results and caveats: Candidate HPV-specific clones and E7-related TCR motifs grew in tumor during treatment. In HPV16-positive patients, HPV-responsive T-cell expansion tracked better recurrence-free survival.

Sequenced by immunoSEQ multiplex PCR; TCRdb stores in-frame clones only, minus some. In the table there are some 10,000 clones, approximately 84% of which are singletons. To note about this clone: Antigen unknown.

The CDR3 runs to 14 residues. V was trimmed by 5 bases and J by 5 bases, leaving 15 bases between them. Germline assignment: CDR1 SGHAT and CDR2 FQNNGV. This receptor was taken from a human donor with HPV-associated anogenital cancer. V gene TRBV11-2 combines with J gene TRBJ1-2, with D unclear. Sequencing was performed on blood, taken from a patient who underwent chemoradiotherapy. DNA for the CDR3: TGTGCCAGCAGCGCCCCTGGGCGTCGGTATGGCTACACCTTC. It yields the protein CASSAPGRRYGYTF.